This entry lists 25 T cell receptor beta chains sequenced from one sample in a study of control samples from healthy donors and cancer patients. Repertoires were generated with immunoSEQ multiplex PCR, while TCRdb's copy carries only in-frame clones and drops some. The sample carries about 73,000 clones, roughly 87% recorded once. What was sequenced was blood. The receptors originated from a woman between 50 and 59 years old in good health.

This clone was seen only once. The V gene is TRBV3-1 (or the pseudogene TRBV3-2), the J gene TRBJ2-2; D is uncertain. Germline CDR1 is LGHDT and CDR2 is YNNKEL (reference sequence). The CDR3 consists of 15 residues. V lost 1 base, J lost 5 bases, and 11 bases lay in between. CDR3 protein: CASSQGSARTGELFF. In DNA, the CDR3 is TGTGCCAGCAGCCAAGGTTCCGCAAGGACCGGGGAGCTGTTTTTT.

This clone was counted once. The chain carries TRBV5-1 and TRBJ2-7, with D possibly being TRBD1 (6 bases). The V gene lost 0 bases and the J gene lost 5 bases, with 12 bases spanning the gap. The CDR3 is 14 amino acids. The V gene's germline CDR1 is SGHRS and CDR2 YFSETQ. In nucleotides, the CDR3 is TGCGCCAGCAGCTTGGTACAGGGTTTGGACGAGCAGTACTTC. Translation: CASSLVQGLDEQYF.

The chain has TRBV5-8 and TRBJ2-7; D is unclear. Germline V gene lookup returns CDR1 SGHTS and CDR2 YDEGEE. The CDR3 spans 15 residues. The germline V and J ends were trimmed by 1 base and 3 bases, with 14 bases remaining between them. The CDR3 bases are TGTGCCAGCAGCTTGTTCTATGGGAAGGACTACGAGCAGTACTTC. Translated: CASSLFYGKDYEQYF.

The chain employs TRBV28 and TRBJ1-5, with D perhaps matching TRBD1 (5 bases). CDR3 length: 14 residues. V lost 6 bases, J lost 2 bases, and 11 bases lay in between. Germline V gene sequence: CDR1 MDHEN, CDR2 SYDVKM. CDR3 sequence (DNA): TGTGCCAGCAGGGGTTGGGGGGGCAATCAGCCCCAGCATTTT. Translation: CASRGWGGNQPQHF.

This clone was detected once. The V call is TRBV2, the J call TRBJ2-1; possibly TRBD1 for D (6 bases). The CDR3 has 15 amino acids. CDR1 is SNHLY and CDR2 is FYNNEI in the germline V gene. Trimming took 6 bases from V and 6 from J, leaving 18 bases between them. CDR3 region: CASRRLQGYGNEQFF. CDR3 coding DNA: TGTGCCAGCAGGAGACTACAGGGATACGGCAATGAGCAGTTCTTC.

This clone occurred once. V usage is TRBV29-1 and J usage is TRBJ1-3; D is uncertain. Trimming pared 5 bases from V and 0 bases from J, leaving 8 bases between. There are 13 residues in the CDR3. Germline V lookup: CDR1 SQVTM, CDR2 ANQGSEA. CDR3 in amino acids: CSVKVSSGNTIYF. In nucleotides, the CDR3 is TGCAGCGTTAAAGTCAGCTCTGGAAACACCATATATTTT.

The chain couples TRBV5-1 to TRBJ2-2; TRBD1 matches at 8 bases. The ends lost 5 bases at V and 0 bases at J; junction bases unmatched: 6. The CDR3 sequence is 16 residues long. Germline loops: CDR1 SGHRS, CDR2 YFSETQ. CDR3 coding DNA: TGCGCCAGCAGATCCCCGGGACAGGCGAACACCGGGGAGCTGTTTTTT. As protein: CASRSPGQANTGELFF.

This clone was observed once. The gene calls are TRBV6-1 and TRBJ2-7, with TRBD1 matching 7 bases. The CDR3 loop spans 16 amino acids. The germline gives CDR1 MNHNS, CDR2 SASEGT. V lost 4 bases and J lost 2; bases outside the gene matches: 11. The CDR3 sequence is CASSAGRWQGAYEQYF. As DNA, the CDR3 is TGTGCCAGCAGTGCCGGGCGATGGCAGGGGGCCTACGAGCAGTACTTC.

The rearrangement uses TRBV19 and TRBJ2-1; D may be TRBD2 (6 bases). Germline V gives CDR1 LNHDA, CDR2 SQIVND (reference sequence). The CDR3 runs 15 residues. Deletions cut 2 bases from V and 2 bases from J, with 10 bases between. The CDR3 nucleotides read TGTGCCAGTAGTATATCGGGGGAGACCTACAATGAGCAGTTCTTC. Protein sequence: CASSISGETYNEQFF.

This sequence joins TRBV3-1 (or the pseudogene TRBV3-2) and TRBJ2-1; TRBD2 aligns across 10 bases. This CDR3 contains 16 residues. J was trimmed by 4 bases and V by 1 base; bases with no gene match: 4. Germline CDR1 is LGHDT and CDR2 is YNNKEL (reference sequence). The DNA for the CDR3 is TGTGCCAGCAGCCAAGGGGGGACTAGCGCGTACAATGAGCAGTTCTTC. Residues: CASSQGGTSAYNEQFF.

The chain uses TRBV4-1 and TRBJ1-4; the D is unclear. The CDR3 has 15 amino acids. The V gene lost 7 bases and the J gene lost 1 base, with 13 bases spanning the gap. Germline V gene lookup returns CDR1 MGHRA and CDR2 YSYEKL. CDR3 protein: CASTPRVGTNEKLFF. The CDR3 coding sequence is TGCGCCAGCACCCCCCGAGTAGGAACTAATGAAAAACTGTTTTTT.

This chain links TRBV4-1 with TRBJ2-1, with a weak D call TRBD2 (6 bases). This CDR3 comprises 20 residues. The V gene's germline CDR1 is MGHRA and CDR2 YSYEKL. Trimming stripped 0 bases from V and 9 bases from J, with 30 bases between. DNA of the CDR3: TGCGCCAGCAGCCAAGATCGTTGGGGGGTTGTGGGAGCGGGTTTATTTGAGCAGTTCTTC. Residues: CASSQDRWGVVGAGLFEQFF.

The chain is built from TRBV7-8 and TRBJ2-2; D uncertain. This CDR3 is 13 amino acids long. Trimming took 4 bases from V and 6 from J, leaving 9 bases between them. Germline CDR1 SGHVS, CDR2 FQNEAQ. The CDR3 nucleotides are TGTGCCAGCAGCTCTTTACGGTCCGGGGAGCTGTTTTTT. Translated: CASSSLRSGELFF.

This chain connects TRBV18 to TRBJ1-1, with D possibly matching TRBD1 (5 bases). Per germline, CDR1 KGHSH and CDR2 LQKENI. This CDR3 has 16 amino acids. V was cut by 3 bases and J by 1 base, with 15 bases left in between. The CDR3, as DNA: TGTGCCAGCTCACCTTTCCAGGGTGAGGGGAACACTGAAGCTTTCTTT. Amino acid sequence: CASSPFQGEGNTEAFF.

This clone occurred once. The V gene is TRBV19, the J gene TRBJ2-2; no firm D call. The V end lost 6 bases, the J end lost 7 bases, and 18 bases lay between the germline ends. This CDR3 is built from 15 residues. CDR1 and CDR2 (germline): LNHDA, SQIVND (reference sequence). CDR3 amino acids: CASSDLWRSGGELFF. Written as DNA, the CDR3 is TGTGCCAGTAGCGACCTTTGGAGATCTGGCGGGGAGCTGTTTTTT.

The rearrangement joins TRBV29-1 to TRBJ2-1; tentative D call: TRBD1 (6 bases). This CDR3 contains 11 residues. Trimming cost V 6 bases and J 8 bases, with 11 bases left between them. Germline CDR1 and CDR2: SQVTM and ANQGSEA. The CDR3 region is CSVDRSYEQFF. DNA of the CDR3: TGCAGCGTAGACAGGAGTTATGAGCAGTTCTTC.

This clone was counted between two and nine times. The chain couples TRBV12-3 or TRBV12-4 to TRBJ1-2; D possibly corresponds to TRBD1 (5 bases). CDR3 length: 13 residues. V shed 7 bases and J shed 2 bases, with 11 bases lying between them. The CDR3 DNA reads TGTGCCAGCAACATCGAGGGGAACTATGGCTACACCTTC. This codes for CASNIEGNYGYTF.

The chain couples TRBV5-1 to TRBJ2-3; tentatively, D is TRBD2 (6 bases). The CDR3 has 15 residues. Germline CDR1 SGHRS, CDR2 YFSETQ. V dropped 5 bases and J dropped 3 bases, with 16 bases sitting between them. CDR3 in amino acids: CASRTRGIQTDTQYF. CDR3 nucleotides: TGCGCCAGCAGGACCCGCGGGATACAGACAGATACGCAGTATTTT.

The chain combines TRBV28 with TRBJ1-4; a possible D gene is TRBD1 (6 bases). Germline CDR1 reads MDHEN; CDR2 reads SYDVKM. CDR3 length: 14 residues. The V end lost 4 bases, the J end lost 6 bases, and 12 bases lay between the germline ends. This CDR3 is CASSSGQFDEKLFF. The CDR3, as DNA: TGTGCCAGCAGTTCCGGACAGTTCGATGAAAAACTGTTTTTT.

Only one count was recorded for this clone. The chain couples TRBV9 to TRBJ2-3; TRBD2 might be the D (6 bases). The V and J ends lost 0 bases and 3 bases respectively, with 14 bases between them. The CDR3 loop spans 16 amino acids. In germline, CDR1 is SGDLS, CDR2 YYNGEE. CDR3 in DNA: TGTGCCAGCAGCGTAGTATCGGGGGAAGGTACAGATACGCAGTATTTT. This gives the protein CASSVVSGEGTDTQYF.

This clone came up a few times. The sample contains more than one DNA sequence encoding this CDR3. The genes are TRBV12-3 or TRBV12-4 and TRBJ1-3, with unresolved D. The CDR3 loop spans 12 amino acids. V was shortened by 3 bases and J by 0 bases, with 0 bases between the two germline ends. The CDR3 here is CASSFSGNTIYF. The DNA for the CDR3 is TGTGCCAGCAGTTTCTCTGGAAACACCATATATTTT.

The genes are TRBV9 and TRBJ2-7; D not certain. The V end lost 3 bases, the J end lost 6 bases, and 10 bases lay between the germline ends. Germline CDR1 and CDR2: SGDLS and YYNGEE. The CDR3 totals 12 residues. Written as DNA, the CDR3 is TGTGCCAGCAGCGCAGACATCGGCGAGCAGTACTTC. Amino acid sequence: CASSADIGEQYF.

This rearrangement joins TRBV24-1 to TRBJ1-2; TRBD1 aligns across 7 bases. Germline V gene data show CDR1 as KGHDR and CDR2 as SFDVKD. This CDR3 spans 13 amino acids. J gave up 6 bases and V 7 bases, and 7 bases lay outside the gene matches. The CDR3 is CATSDRVSDGYTF. The CDR3 nucleotides are TGTGCCACCAGCGACAGGGTGTCAGATGGCTACACCTTC.

This chain links TRBV4-2 with TRBJ2-5; 7 positions match TRBD1. CDR1 LGHNA and CDR2 YNFKEQ come from the germline V gene. This CDR3 is 15 amino acids long. The V and J ends lost 2 bases and 5 bases, in that order; junction bases with no gene match: 8. In DNA form, the CDR3 reads TGTGCCAGCAGCCAACAACTGACAGGGAAGGAGACCCAGTACTTC. Protein sequence: CASSQQLTGKETQYF.

V is TRBV4-1 and J is TRBJ1-6; D possibly corresponds to TRBD1 (5 bases). The CDR3 spans 16 residues. Trimming took 1 base from V and 7 from J, leaving 14 bases between them. Germline V gene sequence: CDR1 MGHRA, CDR2 YSYEKL. The CDR3 DNA reads TGCGCCAGCAGCCAAGGTAGCGCCAGGGCCAATTCACCCCTCCACTTT. It is translated as CASSQGSARANSPLHF.